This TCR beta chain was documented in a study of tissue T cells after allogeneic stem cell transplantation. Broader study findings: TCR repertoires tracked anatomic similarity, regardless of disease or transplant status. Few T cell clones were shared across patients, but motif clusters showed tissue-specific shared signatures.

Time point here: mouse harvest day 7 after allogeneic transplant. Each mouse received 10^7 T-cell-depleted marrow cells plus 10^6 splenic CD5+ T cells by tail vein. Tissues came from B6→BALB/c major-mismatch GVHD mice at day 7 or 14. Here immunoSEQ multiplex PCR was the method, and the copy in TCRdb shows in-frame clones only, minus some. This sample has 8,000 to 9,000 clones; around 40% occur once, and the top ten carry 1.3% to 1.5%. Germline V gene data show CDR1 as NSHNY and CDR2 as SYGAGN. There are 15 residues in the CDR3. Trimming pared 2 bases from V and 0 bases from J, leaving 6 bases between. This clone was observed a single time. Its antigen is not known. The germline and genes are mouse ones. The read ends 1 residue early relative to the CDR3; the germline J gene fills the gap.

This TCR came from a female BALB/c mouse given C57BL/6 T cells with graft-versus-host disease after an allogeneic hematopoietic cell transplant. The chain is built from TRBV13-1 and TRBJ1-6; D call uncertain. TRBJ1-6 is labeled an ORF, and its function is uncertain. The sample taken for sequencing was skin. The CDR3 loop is CASSDRNSYNSPLYF. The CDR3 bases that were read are TGTGCCAGCAGTGACAGAAATTCCTATAATTCGCCCCTCTAC.